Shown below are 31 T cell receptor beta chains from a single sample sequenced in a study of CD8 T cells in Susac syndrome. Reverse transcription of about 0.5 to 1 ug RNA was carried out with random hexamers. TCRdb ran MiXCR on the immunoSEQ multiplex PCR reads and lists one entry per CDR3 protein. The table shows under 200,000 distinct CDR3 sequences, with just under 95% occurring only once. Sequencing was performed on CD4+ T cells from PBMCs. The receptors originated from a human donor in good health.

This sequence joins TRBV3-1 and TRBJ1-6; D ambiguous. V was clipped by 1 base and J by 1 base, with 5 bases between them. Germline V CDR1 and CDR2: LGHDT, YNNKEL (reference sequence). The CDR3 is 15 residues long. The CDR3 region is CASSQGGSYNSPLHF. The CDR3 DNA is TGTGCCAGCAGCCAAGGAGGGTCCTATAATTCACCCCTCCACTTT.

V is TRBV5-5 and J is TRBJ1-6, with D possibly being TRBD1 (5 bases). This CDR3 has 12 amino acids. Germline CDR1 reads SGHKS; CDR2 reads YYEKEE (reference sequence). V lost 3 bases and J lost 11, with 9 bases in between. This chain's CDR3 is CASSSQDPPLHF. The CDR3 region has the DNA TGTGCCAGCAGCTCACAGGATCCACCCCTCCACTTT.

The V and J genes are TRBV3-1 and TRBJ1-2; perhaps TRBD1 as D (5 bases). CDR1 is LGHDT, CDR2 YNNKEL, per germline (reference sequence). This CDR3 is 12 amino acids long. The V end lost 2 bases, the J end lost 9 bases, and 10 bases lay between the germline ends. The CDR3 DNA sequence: TGTGCCAGCAGCCAATCTAGGGGCCGCTACACCTTC. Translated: CASSQSRGRYTF. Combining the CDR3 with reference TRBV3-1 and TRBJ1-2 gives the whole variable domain DTAVSQTPKYLVTQMGNDKSIKCEQNLGHDTMYWYKQDSKKFLKIMFSYNNKELIINETVPNRFSPKSPDKAHLNLHINSLELGDSAVYFCASSQSRGRYTFGSGTRLTVV.

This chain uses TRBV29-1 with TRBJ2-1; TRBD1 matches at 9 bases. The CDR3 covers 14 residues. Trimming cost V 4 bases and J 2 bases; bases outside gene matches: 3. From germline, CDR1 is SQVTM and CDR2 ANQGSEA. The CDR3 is CSVGQGVTYNEQFF. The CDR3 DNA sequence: TGCAGCGTTGGACAGGGGGTTACCTACAATGAGCAGTTCTTC.

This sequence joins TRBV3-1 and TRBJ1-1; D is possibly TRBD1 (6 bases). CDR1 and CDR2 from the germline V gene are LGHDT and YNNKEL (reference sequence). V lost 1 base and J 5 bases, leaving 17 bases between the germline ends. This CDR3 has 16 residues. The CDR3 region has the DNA TGTGCCAGCAGCCAAGGGCTTGCCCTTACAGGGACTGAAGCTTTCTTT. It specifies CASSQGLALTGTEAFF.

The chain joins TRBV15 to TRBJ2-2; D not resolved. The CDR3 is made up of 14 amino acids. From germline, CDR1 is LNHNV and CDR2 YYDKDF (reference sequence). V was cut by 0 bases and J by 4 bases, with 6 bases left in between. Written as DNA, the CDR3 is TGTGCCACCAGCAGAGATTCCCCCACCGGGGAGCTGTTTTTT. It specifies CATSRDSPTGELFF.

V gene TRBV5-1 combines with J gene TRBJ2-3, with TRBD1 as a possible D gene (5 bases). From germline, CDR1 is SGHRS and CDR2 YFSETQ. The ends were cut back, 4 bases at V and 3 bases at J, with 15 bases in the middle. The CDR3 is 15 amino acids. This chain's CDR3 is CASSLPDAGTDTQYF. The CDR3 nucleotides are TGCGCCAGCAGCCTACCTGATGCAGGGACAGATACGCAGTATTTT.

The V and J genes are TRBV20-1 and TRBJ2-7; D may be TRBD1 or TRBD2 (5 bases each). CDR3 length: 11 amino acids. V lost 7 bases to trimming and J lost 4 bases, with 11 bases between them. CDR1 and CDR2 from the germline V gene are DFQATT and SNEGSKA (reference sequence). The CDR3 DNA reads TGCAGTGTGGCAGGGAGTTACGAGCAGTACTTC. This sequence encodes CSVAGSYEQYF.

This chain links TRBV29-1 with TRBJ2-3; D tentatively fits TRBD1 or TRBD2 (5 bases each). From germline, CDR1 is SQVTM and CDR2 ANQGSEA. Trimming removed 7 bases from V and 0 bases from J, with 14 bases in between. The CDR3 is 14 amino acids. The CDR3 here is CSGTRGDSTDTQYF. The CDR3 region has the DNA TGCAGCGGAACGCGAGGGGACAGCACAGATACGCAGTATTTT.

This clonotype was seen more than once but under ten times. DNA for the CDR3: TGTGCCAGCAGTGGACTAGCGGGGCTGGAGACCCAGTACTTC. Protein: CASSGLAGLETQYF. This chain connects TRBV6-2 or TRBV6-3 to TRBJ2-5; TRBD2 agrees at 12 bases. The germline CDR1 and CDR2 sequences are MNHEY and SVGEGT. Trimming cost V 5 bases and J 5 bases; bases outside gene matches: 3. The CDR3 contains 14 residues.

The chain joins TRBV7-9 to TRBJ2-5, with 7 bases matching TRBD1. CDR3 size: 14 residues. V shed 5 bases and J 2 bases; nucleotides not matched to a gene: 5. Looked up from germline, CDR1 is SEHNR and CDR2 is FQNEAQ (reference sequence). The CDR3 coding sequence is TGTGCCAGCAGCCCCGAGACAGGGCAAGAGACCCAGTACTTC. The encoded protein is CASSPETGQETQYF.

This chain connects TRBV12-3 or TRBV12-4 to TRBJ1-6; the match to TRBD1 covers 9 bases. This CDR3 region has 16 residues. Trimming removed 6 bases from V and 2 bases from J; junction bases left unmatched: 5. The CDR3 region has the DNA TGTGCCAGCAGCCCCGGGACAGGGCCCTATAATTCACCCCTCCACTTT. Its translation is CASSPGTGPYNSPLHF.

CDR3 amino acids: CASSQGTTEGDTQYF. The CDR3 DNA sequence: TGTGCCAGCAGCCAAGGGACCACCGAGGGGGATACGCAGTATTTT. This chain joins TRBV4-2 and TRBJ2-3, with D perhaps assigned TRBD1 or TRBD2 (5 bases each). The CDR3 extends over 15 amino acids. V lost 1 base and J 6 bases, leaving 14 bases between the germline ends. CDR1 LGHNA and CDR2 YNFKEQ come from the germline V gene.

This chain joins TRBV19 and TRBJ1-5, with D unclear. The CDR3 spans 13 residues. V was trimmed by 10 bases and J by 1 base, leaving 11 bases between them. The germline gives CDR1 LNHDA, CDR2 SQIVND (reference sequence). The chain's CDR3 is CATSRESNQPQHF. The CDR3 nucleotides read TGTGCCACCAGCCGGGAGAGCAATCAGCCCCAGCATTTT.

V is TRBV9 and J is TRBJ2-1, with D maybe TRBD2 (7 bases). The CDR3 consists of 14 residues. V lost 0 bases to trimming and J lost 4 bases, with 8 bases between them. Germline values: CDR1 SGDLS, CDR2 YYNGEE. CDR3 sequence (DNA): TGTGCCAGCAGCGTAGAGGGGGGGTACAATGAGCAGTTCTTC. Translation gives CASSVEGGYNEQFF.

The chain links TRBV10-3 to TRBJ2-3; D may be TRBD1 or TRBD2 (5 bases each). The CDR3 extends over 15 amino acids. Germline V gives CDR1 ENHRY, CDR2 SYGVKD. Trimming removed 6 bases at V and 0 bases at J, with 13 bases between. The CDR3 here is CAIRGTGSSTDTQYF. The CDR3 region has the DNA TGTGCCATCAGGGGGACCGGATCTAGCACAGATACGCAGTATTTT.

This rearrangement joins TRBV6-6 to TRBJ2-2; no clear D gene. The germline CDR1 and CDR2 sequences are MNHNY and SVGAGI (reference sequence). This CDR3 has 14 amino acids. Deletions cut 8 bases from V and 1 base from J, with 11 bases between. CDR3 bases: TGTGCCAGCCGAACCGAACGGAACACCGGGGAGCTGTTTTTT. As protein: CASRTERNTGELFF.

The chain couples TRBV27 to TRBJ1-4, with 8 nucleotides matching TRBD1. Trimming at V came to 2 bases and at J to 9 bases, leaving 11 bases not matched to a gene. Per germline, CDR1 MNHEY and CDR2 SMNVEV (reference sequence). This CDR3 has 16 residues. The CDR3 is CASSLRGRGREKKLFF. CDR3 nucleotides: TGTGCCAGCAGTTTACGGGGCAGGGGGCGGGAGAAAAAACTGTTTTTT.

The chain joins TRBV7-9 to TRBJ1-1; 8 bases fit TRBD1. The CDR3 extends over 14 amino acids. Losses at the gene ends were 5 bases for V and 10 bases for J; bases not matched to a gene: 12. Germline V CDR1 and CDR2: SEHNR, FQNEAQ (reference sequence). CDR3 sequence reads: CASSGGTGSRGAFF. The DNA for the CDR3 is TGTGCCAGCAGCGGTGGGACAGGCTCCAGGGGAGCTTTCTTT.

The CDR3 region has the DNA TGCAGTGCTAGGATCCTGGGGGAGACCCAGTACTTC. Translated, it gives CSARILGETQYF. The chain is built from TRBV20-1 and TRBJ2-5; D gene unclear. The germline V gene encodes CDR1 DFQATT and CDR2 SNEGSKA (reference sequence). The CDR3 is 12 amino acids. V gave up 3 bases and J gave up 5 bases, with 10 bases separating them.

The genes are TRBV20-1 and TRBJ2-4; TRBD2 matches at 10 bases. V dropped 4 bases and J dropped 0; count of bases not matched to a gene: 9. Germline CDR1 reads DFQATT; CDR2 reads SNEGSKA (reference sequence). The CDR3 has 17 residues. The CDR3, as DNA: TGCAGTGCTAACCGAGCGGGGGGGCCCCCAGCCAAAAACATTCAGTACTTC. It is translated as CSANRAGGPPAKNIQYF.

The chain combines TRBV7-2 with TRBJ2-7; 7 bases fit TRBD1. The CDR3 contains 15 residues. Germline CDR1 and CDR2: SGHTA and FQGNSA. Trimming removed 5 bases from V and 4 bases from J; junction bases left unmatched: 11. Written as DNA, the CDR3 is TGTGCCAGCAGCACCGCCGGGACAGCAATTTACGAGCAGTACTTC. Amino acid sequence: CASSTAGTAIYEQYF.

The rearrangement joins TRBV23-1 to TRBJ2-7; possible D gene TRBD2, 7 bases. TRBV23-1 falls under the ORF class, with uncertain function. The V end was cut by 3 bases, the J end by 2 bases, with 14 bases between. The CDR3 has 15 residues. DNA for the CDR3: TGCGCCAGCAGTCATGCGGGGGCCCCTCCCTACGAGCAGTACTTC. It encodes CASSHAGAPPYEQYF.

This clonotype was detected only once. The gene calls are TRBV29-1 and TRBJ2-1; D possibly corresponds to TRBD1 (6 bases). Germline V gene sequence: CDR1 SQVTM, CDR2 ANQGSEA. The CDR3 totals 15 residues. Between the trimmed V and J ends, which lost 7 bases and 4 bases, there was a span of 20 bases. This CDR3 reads CSALGRAGVYNEQFF. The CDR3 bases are TGCAGCGCCCTCGGGCGGGCAGGGGTTTACAATGAGCAGTTCTTC.

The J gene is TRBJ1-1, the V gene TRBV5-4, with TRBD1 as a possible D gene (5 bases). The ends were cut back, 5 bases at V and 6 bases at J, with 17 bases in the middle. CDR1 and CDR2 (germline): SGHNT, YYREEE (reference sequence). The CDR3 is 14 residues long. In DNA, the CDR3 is TGTGCCAGCAGAGAAACAGGCGGAGTCGCTGAAGCTTTCTTT. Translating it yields CASRETGGVAEAFF.

DNA of the CDR3: TGCAGTGCTTCCGACAGAACGGAAGAAAAACTGTTTTTT. It translates to CSASDRTEEKLFF. The J gene is TRBJ1-4, the V gene TRBV20-1, with D perhaps TRBD1 (5 bases). The CDR3 loop spans 13 amino acids. The V gene lost 5 bases and the J gene lost 8 bases, with 15 bases spanning the gap. Germline CDR1 is DFQATT and CDR2 is SNEGSKA (reference sequence).

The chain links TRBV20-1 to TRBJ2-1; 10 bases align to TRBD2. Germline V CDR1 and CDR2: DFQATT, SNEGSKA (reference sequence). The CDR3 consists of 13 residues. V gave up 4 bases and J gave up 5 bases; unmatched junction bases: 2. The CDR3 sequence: CSATTSGDNEQFF. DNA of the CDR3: TGCAGTGCTACCACTAGCGGGGACAATGAGCAGTTCTTC.

CDR3 residues: CASSQGMGPQYF. The CDR3 nucleotides read TGCGCCAGCAGCCAGGGAATGGGACCCCAGTACTTC. V usage is TRBV4-3 and J usage is TRBJ2-5; D might be TRBD1 or TRBD2, each matching 5 bases. Trimming cost V 3 bases and J 9 bases, with 11 bases left between them. Germline-derived CDR1 and CDR2 are LGHNA and YSLEER. The CDR3 has 12 amino acids.

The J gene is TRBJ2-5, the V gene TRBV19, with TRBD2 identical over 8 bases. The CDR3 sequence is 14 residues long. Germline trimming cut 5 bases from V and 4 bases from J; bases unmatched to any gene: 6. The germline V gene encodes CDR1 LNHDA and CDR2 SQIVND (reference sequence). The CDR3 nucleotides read TGTGCCAGTAGTCTACCGGGAGGGTCAGAGACCCAGTACTTC. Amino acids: CASSLPGGSETQYF.

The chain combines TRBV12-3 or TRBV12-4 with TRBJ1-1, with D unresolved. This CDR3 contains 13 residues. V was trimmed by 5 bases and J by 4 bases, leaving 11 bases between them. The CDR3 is CASSQKRTTEAFF. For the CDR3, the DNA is TGTGCCAGCAGTCAAAAAAGGACCACTGAAGCTTTCTTT.

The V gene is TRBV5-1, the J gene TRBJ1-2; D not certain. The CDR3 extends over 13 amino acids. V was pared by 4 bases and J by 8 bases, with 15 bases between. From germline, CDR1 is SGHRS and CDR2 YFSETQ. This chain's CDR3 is CASSRDRPQGYTF. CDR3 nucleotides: TGCGCCAGCAGCCGCGACCGGCCTCAAGGCTACACCTTC. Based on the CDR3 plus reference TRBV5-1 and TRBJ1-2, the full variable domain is KAGVTQTPRYLIKTRGQQVTLSCSPISGHRSVSWYQQTPGQGLQFLFEYFSETQRNKGNFPGRFSGRQFSNSRSEMNVSTLELGDSALYLCASSRDRPQGYTFGSGTRLTVV.